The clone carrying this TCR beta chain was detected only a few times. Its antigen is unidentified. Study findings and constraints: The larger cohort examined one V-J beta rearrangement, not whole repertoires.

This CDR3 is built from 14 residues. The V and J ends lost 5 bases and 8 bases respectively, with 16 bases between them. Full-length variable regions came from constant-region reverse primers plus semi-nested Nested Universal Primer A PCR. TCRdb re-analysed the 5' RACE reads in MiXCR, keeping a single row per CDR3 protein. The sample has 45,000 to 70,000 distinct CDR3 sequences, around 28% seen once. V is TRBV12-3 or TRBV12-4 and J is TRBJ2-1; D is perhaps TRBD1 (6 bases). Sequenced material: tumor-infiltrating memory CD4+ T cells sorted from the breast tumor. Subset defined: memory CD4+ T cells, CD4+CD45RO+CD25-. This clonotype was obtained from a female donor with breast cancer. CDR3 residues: CASSPGTGIDEQFF. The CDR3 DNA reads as TGTGCCAGCAGTCCCGGCACAGGGATCGATGAGCAGTTCTTC.